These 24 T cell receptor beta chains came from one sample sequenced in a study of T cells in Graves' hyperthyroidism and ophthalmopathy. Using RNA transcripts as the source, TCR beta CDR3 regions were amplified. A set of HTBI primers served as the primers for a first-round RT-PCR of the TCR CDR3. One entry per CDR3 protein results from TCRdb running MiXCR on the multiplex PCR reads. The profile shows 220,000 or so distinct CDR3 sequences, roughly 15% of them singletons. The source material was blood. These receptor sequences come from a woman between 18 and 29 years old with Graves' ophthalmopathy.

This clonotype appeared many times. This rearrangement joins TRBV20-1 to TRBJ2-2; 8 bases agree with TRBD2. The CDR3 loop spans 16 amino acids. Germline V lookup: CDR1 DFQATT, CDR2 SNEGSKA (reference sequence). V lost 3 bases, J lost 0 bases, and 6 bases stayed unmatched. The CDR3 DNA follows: TGCAGTGCTAGCCTTACTAGCGGACCGAACACCGGGGAGCTGTTTTTT. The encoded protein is CSASLTSGPNTGELFF.

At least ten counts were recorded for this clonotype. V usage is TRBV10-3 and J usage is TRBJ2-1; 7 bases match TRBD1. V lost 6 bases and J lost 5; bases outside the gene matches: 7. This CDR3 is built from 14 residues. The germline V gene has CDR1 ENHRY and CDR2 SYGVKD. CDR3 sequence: CAISTGVQDNEQFF. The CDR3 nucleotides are TGTGCCATCAGCACAGGGGTTCAGGACAATGAGCAGTTCTTC.

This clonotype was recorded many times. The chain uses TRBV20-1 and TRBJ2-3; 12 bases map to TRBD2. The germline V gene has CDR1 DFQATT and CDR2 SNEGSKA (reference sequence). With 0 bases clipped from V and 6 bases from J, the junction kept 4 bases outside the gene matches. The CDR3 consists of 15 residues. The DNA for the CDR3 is TGCAGTGCTAGAGATAGACTAGCGGGAGCGGATACGCAGTATTTT. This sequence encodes CSARDRLAGADTQYF.

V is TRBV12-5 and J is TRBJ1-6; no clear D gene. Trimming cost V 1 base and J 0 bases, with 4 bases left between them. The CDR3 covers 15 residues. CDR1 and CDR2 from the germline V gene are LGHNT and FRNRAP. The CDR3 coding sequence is TGTGCTAGTGGTTTGGGGGGCTCCTATAATTCACCCCTCCACTTT. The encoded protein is CASGLGGSYNSPLHF.

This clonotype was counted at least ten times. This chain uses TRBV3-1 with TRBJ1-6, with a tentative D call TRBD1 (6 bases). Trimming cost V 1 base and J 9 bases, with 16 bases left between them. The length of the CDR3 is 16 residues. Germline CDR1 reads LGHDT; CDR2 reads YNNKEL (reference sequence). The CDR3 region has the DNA TGTGCCAGCAGCCAAGGGTTGGGGGCGGTCATTTCACCCCTCCACTTT. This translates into CASSQGLGAVISPLHF.

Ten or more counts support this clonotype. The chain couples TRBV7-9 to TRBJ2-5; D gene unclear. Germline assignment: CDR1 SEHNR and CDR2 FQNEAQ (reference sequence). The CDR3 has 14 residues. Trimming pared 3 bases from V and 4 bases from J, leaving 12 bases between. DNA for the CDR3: TGTGCCAGCAGCTTCGGTCCAAGCTCAGAGACCCAGTACTTC. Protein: CASSFGPSSETQYF.

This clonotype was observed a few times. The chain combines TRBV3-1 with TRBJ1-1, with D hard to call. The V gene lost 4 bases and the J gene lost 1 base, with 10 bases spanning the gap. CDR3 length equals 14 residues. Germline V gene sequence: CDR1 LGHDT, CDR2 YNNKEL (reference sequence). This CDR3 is CASSRGTENTEAFF. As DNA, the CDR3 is TGTGCCAGCAGCCGAGGAACAGAGAACACTGAAGCTTTCTTT.

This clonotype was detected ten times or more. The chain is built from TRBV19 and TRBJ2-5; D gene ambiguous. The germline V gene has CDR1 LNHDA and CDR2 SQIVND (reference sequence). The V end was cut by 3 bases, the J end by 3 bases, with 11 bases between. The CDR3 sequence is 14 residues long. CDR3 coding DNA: TGTGCCAGTAGTATTCAGCATCCCAAAGAGACCCAGTACTTC. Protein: CASSIQHPKETQYF.

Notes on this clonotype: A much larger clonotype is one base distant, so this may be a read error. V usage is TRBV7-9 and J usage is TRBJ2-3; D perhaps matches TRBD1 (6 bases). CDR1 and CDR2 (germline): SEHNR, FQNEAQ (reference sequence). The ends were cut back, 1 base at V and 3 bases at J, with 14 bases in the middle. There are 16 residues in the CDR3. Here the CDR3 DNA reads TGTGCCAGCAGCTTAGGGGCGGCAAGGGGGACAGATACGCAGTATTTT. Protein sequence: CASSLGAARGTDTQYF.

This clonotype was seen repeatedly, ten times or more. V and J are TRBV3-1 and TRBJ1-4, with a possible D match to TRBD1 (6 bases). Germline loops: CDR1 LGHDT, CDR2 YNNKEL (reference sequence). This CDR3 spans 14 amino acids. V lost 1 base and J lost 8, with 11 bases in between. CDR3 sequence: CASSQVGGLEKLFF. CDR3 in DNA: TGTGCCAGCAGCCAAGTGGGGGGCCTGGAAAAACTGTTTTTT.

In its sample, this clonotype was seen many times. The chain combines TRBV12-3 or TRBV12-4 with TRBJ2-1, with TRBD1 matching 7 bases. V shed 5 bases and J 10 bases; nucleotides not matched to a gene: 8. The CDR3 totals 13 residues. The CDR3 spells CASSLSQGDEQFF. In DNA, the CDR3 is TGTGCCAGCAGTCTCAGCCAGGGGGACGAGCAGTTCTTC.

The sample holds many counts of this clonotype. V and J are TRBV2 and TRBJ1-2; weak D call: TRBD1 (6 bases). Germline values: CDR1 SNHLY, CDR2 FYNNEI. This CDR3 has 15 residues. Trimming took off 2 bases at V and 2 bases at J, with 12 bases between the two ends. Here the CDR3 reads CASSEFVTGNYGYTF. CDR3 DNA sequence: TGTGCCAGCAGTGAATTCGTAACAGGGAACTATGGCTACACCTTC.

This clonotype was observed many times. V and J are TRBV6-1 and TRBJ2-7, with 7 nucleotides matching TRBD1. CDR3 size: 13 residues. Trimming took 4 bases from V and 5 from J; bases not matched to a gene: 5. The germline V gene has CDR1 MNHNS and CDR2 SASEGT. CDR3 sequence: CASSGGQFDEQYF. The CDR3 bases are TGTGCCAGCAGTGGGGGACAGTTCGACGAGCAGTACTTC.

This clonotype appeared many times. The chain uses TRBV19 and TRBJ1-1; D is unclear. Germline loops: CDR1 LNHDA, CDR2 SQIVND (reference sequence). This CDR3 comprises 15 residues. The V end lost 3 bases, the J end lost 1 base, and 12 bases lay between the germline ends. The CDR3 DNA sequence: TGTGCCAGTAGTATCGTTTTTACGGGGAACACTGAAGCTTTCTTT. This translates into CASSIVFTGNTEAFF.

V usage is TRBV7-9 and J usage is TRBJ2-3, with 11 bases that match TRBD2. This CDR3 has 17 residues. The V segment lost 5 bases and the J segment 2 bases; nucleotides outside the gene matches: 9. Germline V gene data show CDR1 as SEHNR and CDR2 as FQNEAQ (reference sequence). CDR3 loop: CASSQPGLAGITDTQYF. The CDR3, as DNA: TGTGCCAGCAGCCAACCCGGACTAGCGGGTATCACAGATACGCAGTATTTT.

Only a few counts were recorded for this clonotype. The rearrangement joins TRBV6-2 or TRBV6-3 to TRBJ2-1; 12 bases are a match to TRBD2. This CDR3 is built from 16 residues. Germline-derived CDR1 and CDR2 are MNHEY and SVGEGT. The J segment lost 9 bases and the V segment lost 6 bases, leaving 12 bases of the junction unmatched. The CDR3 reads CASRLSSGRAVGEQFF. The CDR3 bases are TGTGCCAGCAGGTTATCTAGCGGGAGGGCCGTGGGTGAGCAGTTCTTC.

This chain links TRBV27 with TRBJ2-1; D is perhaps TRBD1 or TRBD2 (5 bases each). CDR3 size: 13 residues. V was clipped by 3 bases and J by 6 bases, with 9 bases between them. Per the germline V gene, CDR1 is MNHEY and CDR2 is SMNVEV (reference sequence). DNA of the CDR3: TGTGCCAGCAGTTTGATTGGGGGCAATGAGCAGTTCTTC. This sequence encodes CASSLIGGNEQFF.

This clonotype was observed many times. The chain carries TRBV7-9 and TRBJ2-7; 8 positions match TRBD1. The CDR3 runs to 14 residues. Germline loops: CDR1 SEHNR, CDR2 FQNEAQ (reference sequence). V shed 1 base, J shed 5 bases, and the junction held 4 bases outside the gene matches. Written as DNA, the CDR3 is TGTGCCAGCAGCTTAGGGACAGGGAGAGACGAGCAGTACTTC. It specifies CASSLGTGRDEQYF. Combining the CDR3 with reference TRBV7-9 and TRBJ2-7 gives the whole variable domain DTGVSQNPRHKITKRGQNVTFRCDPISEHNRLYWYRQTLGQGPEFLTYFQNEAQLEKSRLLSDRFSAERPKGSFSTLEIQRTEQGDSAMYLCASSLGTGRDEQYFGPGTRLTVT.

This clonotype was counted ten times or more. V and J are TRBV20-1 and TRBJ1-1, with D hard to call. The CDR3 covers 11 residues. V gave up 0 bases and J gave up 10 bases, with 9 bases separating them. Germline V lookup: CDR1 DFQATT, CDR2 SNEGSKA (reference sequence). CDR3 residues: CSAREPGGAFF. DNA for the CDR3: TGCAGTGCTAGAGAGCCAGGAGGAGCTTTCTTT.

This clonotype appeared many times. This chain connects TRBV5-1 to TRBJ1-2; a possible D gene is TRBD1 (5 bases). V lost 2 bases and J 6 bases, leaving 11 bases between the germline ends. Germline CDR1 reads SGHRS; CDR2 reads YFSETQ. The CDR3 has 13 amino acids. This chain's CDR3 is CASSFQGRDGYTF. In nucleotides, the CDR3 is TGCGCCAGCAGCTTCCAGGGTCGGGATGGCTACACCTTC.

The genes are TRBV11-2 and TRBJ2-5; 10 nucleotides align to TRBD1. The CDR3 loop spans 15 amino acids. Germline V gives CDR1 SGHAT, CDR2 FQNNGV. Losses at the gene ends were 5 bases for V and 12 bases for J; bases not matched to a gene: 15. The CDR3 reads CASSPSPGTGVAEYF. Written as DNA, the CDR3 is TGTGCCAGCAGCCCTAGTCCTGGGACAGGGGTAGCGGAGTACTTC.

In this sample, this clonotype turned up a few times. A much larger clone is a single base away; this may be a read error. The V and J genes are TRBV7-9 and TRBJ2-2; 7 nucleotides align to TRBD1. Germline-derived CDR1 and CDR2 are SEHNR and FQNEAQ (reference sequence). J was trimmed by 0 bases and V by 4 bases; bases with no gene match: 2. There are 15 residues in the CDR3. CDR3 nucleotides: TGTGCCAGCAGCTCCGGGACAGCGAACACCGGGGAGCTGTTTTTT. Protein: CASSSGTANTGELFF.

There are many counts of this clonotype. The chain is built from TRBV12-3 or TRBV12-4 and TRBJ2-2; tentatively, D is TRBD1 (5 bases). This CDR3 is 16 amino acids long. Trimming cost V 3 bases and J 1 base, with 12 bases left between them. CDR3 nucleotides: TGTGCCAGCAGTTTGTTGTGGGGCAGGAACACCGGGGAGCTGTTTTTT. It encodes CASSLLWGRNTGELFF.

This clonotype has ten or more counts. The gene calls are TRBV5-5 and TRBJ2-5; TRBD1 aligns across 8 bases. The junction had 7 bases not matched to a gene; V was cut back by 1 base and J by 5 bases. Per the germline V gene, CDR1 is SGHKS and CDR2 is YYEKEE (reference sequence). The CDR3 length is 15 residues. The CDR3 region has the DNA TGTGCCAGCAGCTTGTTTCAGGGGGCGATGGAGACCCAGTACTTC. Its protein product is CASSLFQGAMETQYF.